This T cell receptor beta chain was captured in a study of identical twins. TCRdb independently ran MiXCR on the 5' RACE reads; one entry per CDR3 protein. Here the sample spans 500,000 to 600,000 distinct CDR3 sequences, roughly a fifth being singletons. Findings and limits, study-wide: Weaker excess twin sharing was observed in beta out-of-frame sequences.

Concerning this clonotype: Its specificity is unknown.

This sample also belongs to another study, concerning T cells expressing NK-cell markers.

The sequence was collected from a woman aged 18 to 35 in good health. Sequencing was performed on CD4+ T cells sorted from blood.

The CDR3 DNA sequence: TGCAGTGCTAGAAGGGCCAGCGGGGGGTTGGAGGAGCAGTACTTC. Translation: CSARRASGGLEEQYF. This chain links TRBV20-1 with TRBJ2-7, with TRBD2 matching over 9 bases. The germline gives CDR1 DFQATT, CDR2 SNEGSKA (reference sequence). This CDR3 region has 15 residues. V dropped 2 bases and J dropped 7; count of bases not matched to a gene: 12.